These 3 T cell receptor beta chains came from one sample sequenced in a study of blood T cell repertoires in COVID-19. The table came from immunoSEQ multiplex PCR; TCRdb's copy has only in-frame clones and leaves some out. The data contain a few hundred thousand clones, approximately 88% of them singletons. Input material: peripheral blood. The origin of the receptors is a man between 18 and 35 years old who had recovered from COVID-19.

This CDR3 is CASVPGGRNIQYF. The CDR3, as DNA: TGTGCCAGCGTACCAGGGGGGAGAAACATTCAGTACTTC. The V call is TRBV6-5, the J call TRBJ2-4; possible D gene TRBD1, 7 bases. This CDR3 spans 13 amino acids. Germline V gives CDR1 MNHEY, CDR2 SVGAGI. The germline V and J ends were trimmed by 8 bases and 6 bases, with 14 bases remaining between them.

The chain carries TRBV5-5 and TRBJ2-5; 7 bases fit TRBD1. Unmatched junction bases numbered 4, after V lost 4 bases and J lost 1 base. Looked up from germline, CDR1 is SGHKS and CDR2 is YYEKEE (reference sequence). The CDR3 is 14 amino acids. CDR3 nucleotide sequence: TGTGCCAGCAGCCGGTCAGGGGGCCAAGAGACCCAGTACTTC. It codes for CASSRSGGQETQYF.

This chain connects TRBV27 to TRBJ1-5; TRBD1 is a possible D gene (5 bases). Trimming removed 2 bases at V and 2 bases at J, with 16 bases between. The CDR3 totals 17 residues. Germline CDR1 and CDR2: MNHEY and SMNVEV (reference sequence). Here the CDR3 reads CASSLRGGFGGNQPQHF. In DNA, the CDR3 is TGTGCCAGCAGTTTAAGGGGAGGGTTTGGTGGCAATCAGCCCCAGCATTTT.